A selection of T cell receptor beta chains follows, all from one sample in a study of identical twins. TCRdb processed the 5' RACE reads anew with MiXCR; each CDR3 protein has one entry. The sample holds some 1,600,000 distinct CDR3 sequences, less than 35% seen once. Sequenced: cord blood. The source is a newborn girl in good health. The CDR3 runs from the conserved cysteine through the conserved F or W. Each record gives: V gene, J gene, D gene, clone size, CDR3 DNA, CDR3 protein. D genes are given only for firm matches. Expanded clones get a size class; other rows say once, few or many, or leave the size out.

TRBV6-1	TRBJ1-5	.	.	TGTGCCAGCAGTGAAGCGTCCTATCAGCCCCAGCATTTT	CASSEASYQPQHF
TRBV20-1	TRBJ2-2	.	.	TGCAGTGCTAGAGATTTGGGGCCCGGGGAGCTGTTTTTT	CSARDLGPGELFF
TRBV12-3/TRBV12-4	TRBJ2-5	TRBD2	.	TGTGCCAGCAGCCCCGAGCACGGGGGGGTATGGACCCAGTACTTC	CASSPEHGGVWTQYF
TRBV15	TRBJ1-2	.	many	TGTGCCACCAGCAGAGATATAGGGGACTATGGCTACACCTTC	CATSRDIGDYGYTF
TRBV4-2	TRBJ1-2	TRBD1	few	TGTGCCAGCAGCCAAGATAGTAGGGGGCGCGATGGCTACACCTTC	CASSQDSRGRDGYTF
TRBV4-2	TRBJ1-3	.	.	TGTGCCAGCAGCCGCATACAGGGAGTATCTGGAAACACCATATATTTT	CASSRIQGVSGNTIYF
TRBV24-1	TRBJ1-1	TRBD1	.	TGTGCCACCAGAAATCAGGTCTTGGGGACAGGGATGCTTCGGGCTGAAGCTTTCTTT	CATRNQVLGTGMLRAEAFF
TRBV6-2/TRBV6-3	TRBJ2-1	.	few	TGTGCCAGCAGGAACTCCAATGAGCAGTTCTTC	CASRNSNEQFF
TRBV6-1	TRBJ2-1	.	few	TGTGCCAGCAGTGAAATTTACAATGAGCAGTTCTTC	CASSEIYNEQFF
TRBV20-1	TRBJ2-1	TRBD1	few	TGCAGTGCGATCAGGGGGTCCTACAATGAGCAGTTCTTC	CSAIRGSYNEQFF
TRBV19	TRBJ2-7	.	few	TGTGCCAGTCGAACCCCCGGGTCCTACGAGCAGTACTTC	CASRTPGSYEQYF
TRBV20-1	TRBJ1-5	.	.	TGCAGTGCCCAAAACAGTCTTAATCAGCCCCAGCATTTT	CSAQNSLNQPQHF
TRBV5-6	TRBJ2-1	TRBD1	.	TGTGCCAGCAGCACACTCGGGGACAGGGCCTACAATGAGCAGTTCTTC	CASSTLGDRAYNEQFF
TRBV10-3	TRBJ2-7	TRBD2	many	TGTGCCATCAGTGAGAATCCCTCCCTGGGGCTGACTAGCGAAACCTACGAGCAGTACTTC	CAISENPSLGLTSETYEQYF
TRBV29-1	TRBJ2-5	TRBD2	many	TGCAGCGTATCTAAAGTAAGGCTAGCGGGAGATTACCTCCAAGAGACCCAGTACTTC	CSVSKVRLAGDYLQETQYF
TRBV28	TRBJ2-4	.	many	TGTGCCAGCAGCCCTGACGGGTTAGCCAAAAACATTCAGTACTTC	CASSPDGLAKNIQYF
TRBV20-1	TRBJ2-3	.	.	TGCAGTGCTAGCGAGCAGGGTTTACTCACAGATACGCAGTATTTT	CSASEQGLLTDTQYF
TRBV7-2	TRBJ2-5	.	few	TGTGCCAGCAGCTTAGCGTCGGTTCGGTTTAACCAAGAGACCCAGTACTTC	CASSLASVRFNQETQYF
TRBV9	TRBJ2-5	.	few	TGTGCCAGCAGCGTAGAGGTGTTAGGGGAGCAGTACTTC	CASSVEVLGEQYF
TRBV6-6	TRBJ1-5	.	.	TGTGCCAGCAGTTACTCGGTGCAGAATCAGCCCCAGCATTTT	CASSYSVQNQPQHF
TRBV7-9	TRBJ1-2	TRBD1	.	TGTGCCAGCAGCTCCCCAGAGGGGACAGGCACCTTC	CASSSPEGTGTF
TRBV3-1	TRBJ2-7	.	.	TGTGCCAGCAGCCAAGATAATCGGGGGGCCCTCGAGCAGTACTTC	CASSQDNRGALEQYF
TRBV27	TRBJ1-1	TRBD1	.	TGTGCCAGCAGTCGCCCGACAGGGACTGAAGCTTTCTTT	CASSRPTGTEAFF
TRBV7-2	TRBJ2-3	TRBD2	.	TGTGCCAGCAGCTTAATGATAGCGGGCACAGATACGCAGTTTTTT	CASSLMIAGTDTQFF
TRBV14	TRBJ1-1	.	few	TGTGCCAGCAGCCAAAACGGAGGGTCTAAGAACACTGAAGCTTTCTTT	CASSQNGGSKNTEAFF
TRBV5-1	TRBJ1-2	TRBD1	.	TGCGCCAGCAGCCCCGACAGGGCCTTTAACTATGGCTACACCTTC	CASSPDRAFNYGYTF
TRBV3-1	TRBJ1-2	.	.	TGTGCCAGCAGCTGGGACCTTGGGCGTGGCTACACCTTC	CASSWDLGRGYTF
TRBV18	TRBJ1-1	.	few	TGTGCCAGCTCACCAAAGGCCAGACCAGTAGGCACTGAAGCTTTCTTT	CASSPKARPVGTEAFF
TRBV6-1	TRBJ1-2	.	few	TGTGCCACCGGACAGATAAACTATGGCTACACCTTC	CATGQINYGYTF